The source of this TCR beta chain is a study of shared T cell receptors in the human thymus. CDR1 is MNHEY and CDR2 is SMNVEV in the germline V gene (reference sequence). Between the trimmed V and J ends, which lost 6 bases and 0 bases, there was a span of 17 bases. The CDR3 runs 16 residues. The protocol was immunoSEQ multiplex PCR, while the TCRdb copy is restricted to in-frame clones and leaves out a portion. The sample yields some 640,000 clones, 70% to 90% seen once. The sample was also linked to a second study, of human thymus T cells. Turning to that study: Healthy Finnish infants having corrective surgery for congenital heart defects served as donors. Corrective cardiac operations yielded the resected thymus tissue. Apparent skewing of V and J gene usage characterized both thymic and blood repertoires. There were highly overlapping thymic repertoires among unrelated individuals, as related research reported.

The chain has TRBV27 and TRBJ2-5; possible D gene TRBD2, 7 bases. This sequence originates from a boy less than two years old with a congenital heart defect. The sample consisted of thymocytes. CDR3 DNA sequence: TGTGCCAGCAGCCTAGGGGGAAGCGGGGACCAAGAGACCCAGTACTTC. It codes for CASSLGGSGDQETQYF.